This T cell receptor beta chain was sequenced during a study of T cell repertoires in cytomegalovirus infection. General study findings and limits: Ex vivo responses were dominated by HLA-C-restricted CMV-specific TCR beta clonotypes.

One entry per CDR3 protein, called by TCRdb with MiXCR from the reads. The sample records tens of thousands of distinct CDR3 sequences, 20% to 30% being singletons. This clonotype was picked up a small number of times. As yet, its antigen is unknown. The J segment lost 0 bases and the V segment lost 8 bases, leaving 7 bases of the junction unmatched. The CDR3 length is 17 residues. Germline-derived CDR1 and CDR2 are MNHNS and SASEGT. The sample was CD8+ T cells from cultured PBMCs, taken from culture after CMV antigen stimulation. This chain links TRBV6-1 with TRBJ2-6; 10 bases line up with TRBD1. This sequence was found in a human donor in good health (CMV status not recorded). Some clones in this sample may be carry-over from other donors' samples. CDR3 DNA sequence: TGTGCCAGCCTCCGGGACAGGGGTCACTCTGGGGCCAACGTCCTGACTTTC. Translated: CASLRDRGHSGANVLTF.